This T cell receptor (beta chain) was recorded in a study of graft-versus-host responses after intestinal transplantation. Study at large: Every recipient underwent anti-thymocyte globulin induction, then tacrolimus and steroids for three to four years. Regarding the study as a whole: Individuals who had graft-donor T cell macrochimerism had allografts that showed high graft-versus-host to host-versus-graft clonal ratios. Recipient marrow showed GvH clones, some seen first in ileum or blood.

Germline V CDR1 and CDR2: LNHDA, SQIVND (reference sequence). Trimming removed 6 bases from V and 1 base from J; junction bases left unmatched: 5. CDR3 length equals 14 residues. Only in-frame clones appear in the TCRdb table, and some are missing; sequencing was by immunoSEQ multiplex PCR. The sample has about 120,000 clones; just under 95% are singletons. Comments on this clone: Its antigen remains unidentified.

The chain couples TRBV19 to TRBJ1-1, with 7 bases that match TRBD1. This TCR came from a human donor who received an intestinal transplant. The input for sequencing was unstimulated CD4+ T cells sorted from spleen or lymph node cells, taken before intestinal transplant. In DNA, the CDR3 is TGTGCCAGTAGAAGGGCAGGGGGGAACACTGAAGCTTTCTTT. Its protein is CASRRAGGNTEAFF.